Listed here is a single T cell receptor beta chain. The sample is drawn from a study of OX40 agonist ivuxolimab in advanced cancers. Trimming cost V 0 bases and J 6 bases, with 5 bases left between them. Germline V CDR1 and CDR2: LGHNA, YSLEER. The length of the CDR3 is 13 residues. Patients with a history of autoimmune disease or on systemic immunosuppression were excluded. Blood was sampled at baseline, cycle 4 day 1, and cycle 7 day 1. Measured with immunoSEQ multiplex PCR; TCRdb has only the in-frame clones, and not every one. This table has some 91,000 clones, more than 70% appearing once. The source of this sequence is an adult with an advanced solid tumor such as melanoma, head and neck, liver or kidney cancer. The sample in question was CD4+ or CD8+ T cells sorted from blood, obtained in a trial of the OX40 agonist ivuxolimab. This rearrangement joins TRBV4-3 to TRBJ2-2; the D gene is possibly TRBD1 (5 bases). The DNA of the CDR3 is TGCGCCAGCAGCCAAGACAGGGCCGGGGAGCTGTTTTTT. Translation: CASSQDRAGELFF.